Listed here are 17 T cell receptor beta chains from one sample, sequenced in a study of cytomegalovirus exposure and HLA in healthy donors. The PCR employed 60 Vbeta primers together with 13 Jbeta primers. TCRdb's table, derived via immunoSEQ multiplex PCR, lists solely in-frame clones and lacks some. The sample shows about 140,000 clones, 65% to 90% of them seen only once. The sequencing sample was made of PBMCs. Receptors were obtained from a female donor in good health and CMV-seronegative.

In DNA form, the CDR3 reads TGTGCCAGCAGTTCACAAGCGGGAGCTATGGAGACCCAGTACTTC. Protein: CASSSQAGAMETQYF. V gene TRBV27 combines with J gene TRBJ2-5; 8 bases map to TRBD2. This CDR3 has 15 residues. Germline V lookup: CDR1 MNHEY, CDR2 SMNVEV (reference sequence). Trimming took 4 bases from V and 5 from J; bases not matched to a gene: 9.

The V gene is TRBV2, the J gene TRBJ2-7; 7 bases map to TRBD1. Germline CDR1 is SNHLY and CDR2 is FYNNEI. Trimming cost V 7 bases and J 4 bases; bases outside gene matches: 10. The CDR3 consists of 14 residues. The CDR3 protein is CASTLRVQGYEQYF. DNA for the CDR3: TGTGCCAGCACACTGAGGGTACAGGGGTACGAGCAGTACTTC.

The CDR3 spells CSVSGRAYHEQFF. The CDR3, as DNA: TGCAGCGTTAGCGGGAGGGCCTATCATGAGCAGTTCTTC. The chain uses TRBV29-1 and TRBJ2-1; 10 bases match TRBD2. The CDR3 has 13 amino acids. The germline V gene encodes CDR1 SQVTM and CDR2 ANQGSEA. With 5 bases clipped from V and 8 bases from J, the junction kept 6 bases outside the gene matches.

CDR3 residues: CASSLWDFSERITDTQYF. DNA for the CDR3: TGTGCCAGCAGTTTATGGGATTTTAGCGAAAGGATCACAGATACGCAGTATTTT. V gene TRBV27 combines with J gene TRBJ2-3; D possibly corresponds to TRBD2 (5 bases). Germline CDR1 is MNHEY and CDR2 is SMNVEV (reference sequence). The V end was cut by 1 base, the J end by 2 bases, with 19 bases between. The CDR3 length is 18 residues.

The rearrangement links TRBV19 to TRBJ1-1; D may be TRBD1 (5 bases). Germline-derived CDR1 and CDR2 are LNHDA and SQIVND (reference sequence). This CDR3 region has 15 residues. V was trimmed by 0 bases and J by 4 bases, leaving 12 bases between them. The CDR3 here is CASSIEQVVPTEAFF. DNA for the CDR3: TGTGCCAGTAGTATAGAACAGGTAGTACCCACTGAAGCTTTCTTT.

The rearrangement links TRBV5-1 to TRBJ2-1, with 9 bases identical to TRBD1. V trimming: 0 bases; J trimming: 5 bases; junction bases outside the gene matches: 18. The CDR3 sequence is 20 residues long. The germline V gene has CDR1 SGHRS and CDR2 YFSETQ. CDR3 sequence reads: CASSLGVRRIGTGNHNEQFF. The CDR3 DNA is TGCGCCAGCAGCTTGGGGGTACGGCGTATAGGGACAGGGAATCACAATGAGCAGTTCTTC. The full variable domain, its missing parts supplied by reference TRBV5-1 and TRBJ2-1, is KAGVTQTPRYLIKTRGQQVTLSCSPISGHRSVSWYQQTPGQGLQFLFEYFSETQRNKGNFPGRFSGRQFSNSRSEMNVSTLELGDSALYLCASSLGVRRIGTGNHNEQFFGPGTRLTVL.

This clone was counted a few times. The V gene is TRBV6-5, the J gene TRBJ1-5; no reliable D call. The CDR3 sequence is 14 residues long. Germline assignment: CDR1 MNHEY and CDR2 SVGAGI. Between the trimmed V and J ends, which lost 6 bases and 4 bases, there was a span of 13 bases. The CDR3 nucleotides are TGTGCCAGCAGCCGGAAGACAACTAATCAGCCCCAGCATTTT. The encoded protein is CASSRKTTNQPQHF.

The chain is built from TRBV6-5 and TRBJ1-1; D is ambiguous. This CDR3 has 12 residues. V gave up 2 bases and J gave up 10 bases, with 11 bases separating them. Per the germline V gene, CDR1 is MNHEY and CDR2 is SVGAGI. The CDR3 nucleotides are TGTGCCAGCAGTTACAGGGTGGGGAGAGCTTTCTTT. Residues: CASSYRVGRAFF.

This chain connects TRBV6-5 to TRBJ2-7; D might be TRBD2 (5 bases). The germline gives CDR1 MNHEY, CDR2 SVGAGI. The CDR3 length is 15 residues. The ends were cut back, 0 bases at V and 3 bases at J, with 12 bases in the middle. CDR3 region: CASSYSIVSDYEQYF. CDR3 DNA sequence: TGTGCCAGCAGTTACTCGATAGTTAGCGACTACGAGCAGTACTTC.

The chain links TRBV6-1 to TRBJ2-1, with 10 bases matching TRBD2. The CDR3 consists of 16 residues. With V trimmed by 0 bases and J by 3 bases, 2 bases remained unmatched. CDR1 is MNHNS, CDR2 SASEGT, per germline. The CDR3 nucleotides read TGTGCCAGCAGTGAAGCCTCTAGCGGGGGCTACAATGAGCAGTTCTTC. Translation gives CASSEASSGGYNEQFF.

The chain carries TRBV9 and TRBJ2-2, with D perhaps TRBD1 (5 bases). Germline V CDR1 and CDR2: SGDLS, YYNGEE. The CDR3 consists of 15 residues. The germline V and J ends were trimmed by 0 bases and 0 bases, with 6 bases remaining between them. The CDR3 is CASSVGTTNTGELFF. The CDR3 DNA is TGTGCCAGCAGCGTAGGGACAACGAACACCGGGGAGCTGTTTTTT. The full variable domain, completed using reference TRBV9 and TRBJ2-2, is DSGVTQTPKHLITATGQRVTLRCSPRSGDLSVYWYQQSLDQGLQFLIQYYNGEERAKGNILERFSAQQFPDLHSELNLSSLELGDSALYFCASSVGTTNTGELFFGEGSRLTVL.

This rearrangement joins TRBV6-5 to TRBJ2-3; 14 bases align to TRBD2. This CDR3 is built from 15 residues. J gave up 4 bases and V 7 bases, and 4 bases lay outside the gene matches. Germline assignment: CDR1 MNHEY and CDR2 SVGAGI. The CDR3 DNA reads TGTGCCAGCAATAGACTAGCGGGGGGGGCAGATACGCAGTATTTT. This codes for CASNRLAGGADTQYF.

This chain joins TRBV28 and TRBJ2-3, with D possibly being TRBD1 (6 bases). CDR1 is MDHEN, CDR2 SYDVKM, per germline. The germline V and J ends were trimmed by 5 bases and 1 base, with 10 bases remaining between them. The CDR3 spans 14 residues. The CDR3 bases are TGTGCCAGCAGTCAGACAGGCGGCACAGATACGCAGTATTTT. Amino acids: CASSQTGGTDTQYF.

This chain joins TRBV29-1 and TRBJ1-1; D may be TRBD1 (6 bases). Germline V gene sequence: CDR1 SQVTM, CDR2 ANQGSEA. V gave up 4 bases and J gave up 1 base, with 10 bases separating them. There are 13 residues in the CDR3. CDR3 nucleotide sequence: TGCAGCGTTGTACAGGGCACGAACACTGAAGCTTTCTTT. Translated: CSVVQGTNTEAFF.

This clone was observed once. J is TRBJ2-1 and V is TRBV30; D is possibly TRBD2 (6 bases). The V end was cut by 3 bases, the J end by 6 bases, with 9 bases between. The CDR3 consists of 12 residues. Germline CDR1 GTSNPN, CDR2 SVGIG (reference sequence). CDR3 sequence reads: CAWRSGANEQFF. CDR3 coding DNA: TGTGCCTGGAGGTCGGGAGCCAATGAGCAGTTCTTC.

The CDR3 region is CASGWGTGRSGELFF. CDR3 DNA: TGTGCTAGTGGTTGGGGGACAGGGAGGTCCGGGGAGCTGTTTTTT. The V call is TRBV12-5, the J call TRBJ2-2, with 9 bases aligning to TRBD1. The CDR3 is 15 residues long. The ends lost 4 bases at V and 6 bases at J; junction bases unmatched: 6. Germline assignment: CDR1 LGHNT and CDR2 FRNRAP. The variable domain in full, with the rest retrieved from reference TRBV12-5 and TRBJ2-2, is DARVTQTPRHKVTEMGQEVTMRCQPILGHNTVFWYRQTMMQGLELLAYFRNRAPLDDSGMPKDRFSAEMPDATLATLKIQPSEPRDSAVYFCASGWGTGRSGELFFGEGSRLTVL.

CDR3 DNA sequence: TGTGCCAGCGCAACGGGACAGGGAGTTAATGGCTACACCTTC. Protein sequence: CASATGQGVNGYTF. The chain is built from TRBV28 and TRBJ1-2; 9 bases map to TRBD1. The germline V gene has CDR1 MDHEN and CDR2 SYDVKM. CDR3 size: 14 residues. J gave up 6 bases and V 8 bases, and 10 bases lay outside the gene matches.